The T cell receptor beta chain described here comes from a study of shared clonotypes between healthy human individuals. Study observations and caveats: Expectations were that clonotype sharing among donors would be affected by sequencing depth.

As for this clone: Its target is unknown.

The protocol was immunoSEQ multiplex PCR, while the TCRdb copy is restricted to in-frame clones and leaves out a portion. The sample contains 520,000 or so clones, 60% to 85% of which appear only once. The receptor's source is a woman in her thirties or forties in good health. Some clones in this sample may be carry-over from other donors' samples. The sequencing sample was made of PBMCs.

In DNA, the CDR3 is TGCGCCAGCAGTGAGTCGACCCAGGCGAACACCGGGGAGCTGTTTTTT. Translated, it gives CASSESTQANTGELFF. The gene calls are TRBV10-2 and TRBJ2-2; D gene uncertain. With 0 bases removed from V and 0 bases from J, the gap between germline ends came to 8 bases. The CDR3 runs to 16 residues. Germline CDR1 reads WSHSY; CDR2 reads SAAADI.